The 12 T cell receptor beta chains below all came from one sample that was sequenced in a study of lymphopenia after photon versus proton radiotherapy. The assay was immunoSEQ multiplex PCR, and TCRdb's table has in-frame clones only and misses some. This table holds 55,000 to 85,000 clones, under 95% found once. Sample: peripheral blood, taken from a patient treated with photon-based radiotherapy. The receptors originated from a woman in her forties with cholangiocarcinoma.

The rearrangement uses TRBV9 and TRBJ1-1; D uncertain. V was cut by 0 bases and J by 4 bases, with 13 bases left in between. This CDR3 spans 15 amino acids. The germline V gene encodes CDR1 SGDLS and CDR2 YYNGEE. The CDR3 region is CASSVGGNSGTEAFF. The CDR3 DNA sequence: TGTGCCAGCAGCGTAGGAGGAAACTCCGGCACTGAAGCTTTCTTT.

This clone was detected only once. The gene calls are TRBV19 and TRBJ2-1; TRBD2 matches 10 bases. V shed 9 bases and J 6 bases; nucleotides not matched to a gene: 8. The CDR3 extends over 14 amino acids. Germline V gives CDR1 LNHDA, CDR2 SQIVND (reference sequence). This chain's CDR3 is CASRGLASPNEQFF. The DNA for the CDR3 is TGTGCCAGCAGGGGACTAGCGAGTCCCAATGAGCAGTTCTTC.

This chain uses TRBV13 with TRBJ2-1; no clear D gene. This CDR3 comprises 16 residues. V lost 5 bases, J lost 4 bases, and 18 bases lay in between. Germline CDR1 is PRHDT and CDR2 is FYEKMQ (reference sequence). The CDR3 protein is CASSPQTGGRYNEQFF. The CDR3 region has the DNA TGTGCCAGCAGCCCGCAGACGGGCGGACGGTACAATGAGCAGTTCTTC. The full variable domain, completed using reference TRBV13 and TRBJ2-1, is AAGVIQSPRHLIKEKRETATLKCYPIPRHDTVYWYQQGPGQDPQFLISFYEKMQSDKGSIPDRFSAQQFSDYHSELNMSSLELGDSALYFCASSPQTGGRYNEQFFGPGTRLTVL.

This chain connects TRBV14 to TRBJ2-7; TRBD1 agrees at 10 bases. Germline V lookup: CDR1 SGHDN, CDR2 FVKESK. The CDR3 sequence is 14 residues long. Trimming took 5 bases from V and 2 from J; bases not matched to a gene: 3. For the CDR3, the DNA is TGTGCCAGCAGCGTCGGGACAGGGGCCTACGAGCAGTACTTC. It codes for CASSVGTGAYEQYF.

The DNA for the CDR3 is TGTGCCAGCAGCGTATGGACTACTGGAAACACCATATATTTT. The encoded protein is CASSVWTTGNTIYF. The chain combines TRBV9 with TRBJ1-3; D is undetermined. The CDR3 extends over 14 amino acids. Germline V gene sequence: CDR1 SGDLS, CDR2 YYNGEE. V was clipped by 1 base and J by 2 bases, with 7 bases between them.

CDR3 residues: CASSVGTSGPTDTQYF. The CDR3 DNA is TGTGCCAGCAGCGTCGGGACTAGCGGGCCCACAGATACGCAGTATTTT. The chain is built from TRBV9 and TRBJ2-3; 12 nucleotides agree with TRBD2. This CDR3 is built from 16 residues. V shed 2 bases, J shed 2 bases, and the junction held 3 bases outside the gene matches. CDR1 is SGDLS, CDR2 YYNGEE, per germline.

This rearrangement joins TRBV7-9 to TRBJ2-7; 7 bases map to TRBD1. Germline lookup yields CDR1 SEHNR and CDR2 FQNEAQ (reference sequence). Trimming took 2 bases from V and 8 from J; bases not matched to a gene: 15. CDR3 length: 16 residues. CDR3 coding DNA: TGTGCCAGCAGCTTACCCACCGGGACAGCTACGAGAAAGCAGTACTTC. Protein: CASSLPTGTATRKQYF. Variable domain in full (rest from reference TRBV7-9 and TRBJ2-7): DTGVSQNPRHKITKRGQNVTFRCDPISEHNRLYWYRQTLGQGPEFLTYFQNEAQLEKSRLLSDRFSAERPKGSFSTLEIQRTEQGDSAMYLCASSLPTGTATRKQYFGPGTRLTVT.

The chain recombines TRBV4-1 with TRBJ1-4, with D hard to call. V lost 0 bases and J lost 8, with 16 bases in between. The CDR3 covers 16 residues. Germline loops: CDR1 MGHRA, CDR2 YSYEKL. The CDR3 DNA follows: TGCGCCAGCAGCCAAGACGCTACAGCGACTCCCGAAAAACTGTTTTTT. Amino acid sequence: CASSQDATATPEKLFF.

The chain employs TRBV11-3 and TRBJ2-7; D is undetermined. The CDR3 spans 12 residues. Trimming took 2 bases from V and 5 from J, leaving 7 bases between them. The germline V gene has CDR1 SGHNT and CDR2 YENEEA. This CDR3 is CASSLSGHEQYF. Written as DNA, the CDR3 is TGTGCCAGCAGCTTATCTGGGCACGAGCAGTACTTC.

The V gene is TRBV5-4, the J gene TRBJ2-1; 7 bases are a match to TRBD1. V dropped 4 bases and J dropped 5; count of bases not matched to a gene: 3. The CDR3 runs 13 residues. CDR1 and CDR2 (germline): SGHNT, YYREEE (reference sequence). The CDR3 region has the DNA TGTGCCAGCAGCCCGGGACAGAACAATGAGCAGTTCTTC. As protein: CASSPGQNNEQFF. The variable domain in full, completed from reference TRBV5-4 and TRBJ2-1, reads ETGVTQSPTHLIKTRGQQVTLRCSSQSGHNTVSWYQQALGQGPQFIFQYYREEENGRGNFPPRFSGLQFPNYSSELNVNALELDDSALYLCASSPGQNNEQFFGPGTRLTVL.

This chain uses TRBV5-4 with TRBJ1-3; D ambiguous. Germline CDR1 is SGHNT and CDR2 is YYREEE (reference sequence). The CDR3 covers 14 residues. The V gene lost 2 bases and the J gene lost 2 bases, with 8 bases spanning the gap. The CDR3 reads CASSFLGPGNTIYF. Here the CDR3 DNA reads TGTGCCAGCAGCTTTTTAGGTCCTGGAAACACCATATATTTT. Full variable domain (rest looked up from reference TRBV5-4 and TRBJ1-3): ETGVTQSPTHLIKTRGQQVTLRCSSQSGHNTVSWYQQALGQGPQFIFQYYREEENGRGNFPPRFSGLQFPNYSSELNVNALELDDSALYLCASSFLGPGNTIYFGEGSWLTVV.

This rearrangement joins TRBV2 to TRBJ2-1; 9 bases fit TRBD2. CDR1 SNHLY and CDR2 FYNNEI come from the germline V gene. V lost 4 bases to trimming and J lost 7 bases; unmatched junction nucleotides: 5. The CDR3 spans 14 residues. The CDR3 reads CASSVGGRANEQFF. Here the CDR3 DNA reads TGTGCCAGCAGTGTGGGCGGGAGGGCAAATGAGCAGTTCTTC.